These 30 T cell receptor beta chains share one sample of origin, sequenced in a study of T cell repertoires in cytomegalovirus infection. Via MiXCR, TCRdb re-called the reads, giving one row per CDR3 protein. Among approximately 97,000 distinct CDR3 sequences listed, 16% were seen once. Sequencing was carried out using PBMCs. The receptors originated from a human donor in good health (CMV status not recorded). Some clones in this sample may be carry-over from other donors' samples.

V and J are TRBV6-6 and TRBJ2-2; 12 bases match TRBD2. Germline values: CDR1 MNHNY, CDR2 SVGAGI (reference sequence). Trimming at V came to 8 bases and at J to 4 bases, leaving 5 bases not matched to a gene. This CDR3 spans 15 amino acids. The CDR3: CASDATSGGTGELFF. The CDR3 nucleotides read TGTGCCAGCGACGCGACTAGCGGGGGCACCGGGGAGCTGTTTTTT.

The gene calls are TRBV5-6 and TRBJ2-6; the D is unclear. Trimming stripped 4 bases from V and 0 bases from J, with 11 bases between. The CDR3 spans 16 residues. Germline V lookup: CDR1 SGHDT, CDR2 YYEEEE. CDR3 sequence reads: CASSLHGPSGANVLTF. CDR3 coding DNA: TGTGCCAGCAGCCTTCATGGACCCTCTGGGGCCAACGTCCTGACTTTC.

In this sample, this clonotype turned up a few times. The V call is TRBV6-2 or TRBV6-3, the J call TRBJ1-5; no firm D call. Trimming cost V 7 bases and J 5 bases, with 12 bases left between them. CDR3 length equals 13 residues. CDR1 and CDR2 from the germline V gene are MNHEY and SVGEGT. The CDR3 loop reads CASTSSSYQPQHF. CDR3 DNA: TGTGCCAGCACCTCATCCAGCTATCAGCCCCAGCATTTT.

In its sample, this clonotype was seen a few times. This chain uses TRBV12-3 or TRBV12-4 with TRBJ1-2; weak D call: TRBD1 (6 bases). CDR3 length: 16 residues. The V and J ends lost 1 base and 1 base respectively, with 13 bases between them. The CDR3 loop is CASSLGQGLFNYGYTF. Written as DNA, the CDR3 is TGTGCCAGCAGTTTAGGGCAGGGGCTTTTTAACTATGGCTACACCTTC.

Many counts were recorded for this clonotype. The chain employs TRBV7-2 and TRBJ1-6; D gene ambiguous. Germline-derived CDR1 and CDR2 are SGHTA and FQGNSA. The CDR3 is 13 amino acids. Deletions cut 2 bases from V and 10 bases from J, with 9 bases between. The DNA of the CDR3 is TGTGCCAGCAGCTTACGGACGGAATCACCCCTCCACTTT. Translation: CASSLRTESPLHF.

This clonotype was counted many times. The chain carries TRBV7-2 and TRBJ2-7; D might be TRBD1 (6 bases). The V end was cut by 5 bases, the J end by 3 bases, with 14 bases between. The germline CDR1 and CDR2 sequences are SGHTA and FQGNSA. This CDR3 has 14 residues. CDR3 amino acids: CASSPGQSYYEQYF. Written as DNA, the CDR3 is TGTGCCAGCAGCCCAGGACAGAGTTACTACGAGCAGTACTTC.

This clonotype was seen repeatedly, ten times or more. The CDR3 here is CASSDSQTGWNSPLHF. For the CDR3, the DNA is TGTGCCAGCAGCGACTCTCAGACAGGGTGGAATTCACCCCTCCACTTT. The genes are TRBV7-9 and TRBJ1-6; 7 bases line up with TRBD1. This CDR3 is built from 16 residues. The ends lost 5 bases at V and 7 bases at J; junction bases unmatched: 11. CDR1 is SEHNR and CDR2 is FQNEAQ in the germline V gene (reference sequence).

This clonotype was recorded at least ten times. V gene TRBV7-8 combines with J gene TRBJ2-3; tentatively, D is TRBD1 or TRBD2 (7 bases each). V was cut by 3 bases and J by 3 bases, with 10 bases left in between. Germline assignment: CDR1 SGHVS and CDR2 FQNEAQ. The CDR3 is made up of 14 amino acids. The CDR3 spells CASSFRGGTDTQYF. CDR3 sequence (DNA): TGTGCCAGCAGCTTCAGGGGGGGGACAGATACGCAGTATTTT.

This clonotype was counted only a few times. V gene TRBV7-9 combines with J gene TRBJ2-3; no firm D call. Trimming removed 3 bases from V and 0 bases from J, with 7 bases in between. This CDR3 is built from 14 residues. The V gene's germline CDR1 is SEHNR and CDR2 FQNEAQ (reference sequence). The CDR3 bases are TGTGCCAGCAGCTTTAGGGCTAGCACAGATACGCAGTATTTT. It is translated as CASSFRASTDTQYF.

The sample holds a few counts of this clonotype. The chain employs TRBV25-1 and TRBJ2-7, with 7 bases matching TRBD1. V trimming: 4 bases; J trimming: 1 base; junction bases outside the gene matches: 7. The CDR3 has 15 residues. The germline gives CDR1 MGHDK, CDR2 SYGVNS. CDR3 DNA sequence: TGTGCCAGCAGTGCCGCCGGGACAGTGTCCTACGAGCAGTACTTC. Its protein product is CASSAAGTVSYEQYF.

This sequence joins TRBV20-1 and TRBJ2-3, with TRBD2 identical over 7 bases. J gave up 5 bases and V 3 bases, and 5 bases lay outside the gene matches. This CDR3 has 13 residues. The V gene's germline CDR1 is DFQATT and CDR2 SNEGSKA (reference sequence). The CDR3 here is CSASRLAGDTQYF. Here the CDR3 DNA reads TGCAGTGCTAGTCGACTAGCCGGAGATACGCAGTATTTT.

This clonotype was counted a few times. This sequence may be a read error, since a much larger clone differs from it by one base. The DNA for the CDR3 is TGTGCCAGCAGGGCGACTAGCGGGGGGGGGCCAGATACGCGGTATTTT. Translating gives CASRATSGGGPDTRYF. This rearrangement joins TRBV12-3 or TRBV12-4 to TRBJ2-3, with 14 nucleotides matching TRBD2. This CDR3 spans 16 amino acids.

The chain couples TRBV20-1 to TRBJ2-1; 10 positions match TRBD2. The CDR3 extends over 17 amino acids. Germline assignment: CDR1 DFQATT and CDR2 SNEGSKA (reference sequence). The J segment lost 7 bases and the V segment lost 0 bases, leaving 12 bases of the junction unmatched. The CDR3 loop is CSARDQASGGRGNEQFF. The CDR3 coding sequence is TGCAGTGCTAGAGATCAGGCTAGCGGGGGCCGGGGGAATGAGCAGTTCTTC.

This chain connects TRBV4-2 to TRBJ1-1; D is uncertain. Germline CDR1 and CDR2: LGHNA and YNFKEQ. The germline V and J ends were trimmed by 7 bases and 1 base, with 10 bases remaining between them. The CDR3 runs 13 residues. The CDR3 DNA sequence: TGTGCCAGCATCCAGGACGGGAACACTGAAGCTTTCTTT. It is translated as CASIQDGNTEAFF.

This clonotype has just a few counts. The CDR3 here is CASRLGKAAEQYF. The CDR3 DNA is TGTGCCAGCAGGCTTGGGAAGGCGGCCGAGCAGTACTTC. The V call is TRBV6-5, the J call TRBJ2-7; D is unresolved. Trimming took off 6 bases at V and 6 bases at J, with 15 bases between the two ends. The CDR3 loop spans 13 amino acids. Germline lookup yields CDR1 MNHEY and CDR2 SVGAGI.

In this sample, this clonotype turned up many times. V is TRBV7-2 and J is TRBJ1-2, with D unclear. In germline, CDR1 is SGHTA, CDR2 FQGNSA. The CDR3 totals 15 residues. V lost 2 bases, J lost 2 bases, and 12 bases lay in between. The CDR3 DNA reads TGTGCCAGCAGCTTACGGTTGTTCGAGAACTATGGCTACACCTTC. It translates to CASSLRLFENYGYTF.

The V call is TRBV5-6, the J call TRBJ2-5; 8 positions match TRBD2. This CDR3 contains 13 residues. V was clipped by 6 bases and J by 5 bases; unmatched bases: 6. Germline V CDR1 and CDR2: SGHDT, YYEEEE. CDR3 bases: TGTGCCAGCATCAACGGGGGGGGGGAGACCCAGTACTTC. This sequence encodes CASINGGGETQYF.

The rearrangement links TRBV20-1 to TRBJ2-1; 7 nucleotides align to TRBD2. The CDR3 extends over 15 amino acids. The germline CDR1 and CDR2 sequences are DFQATT and SNEGSKA (reference sequence). V trimming: 1 base; J trimming: 3 bases; junction bases outside the gene matches: 6. The CDR3 loop reads CSARVGGGDYNEQFF. The DNA for the CDR3 is TGCAGTGCTAGAGTTGGGGGGGGAGACTACAATGAGCAGTTCTTC.

The rearrangement uses TRBV7-2 and TRBJ1-1; D is uncertain. The CDR3 totals 13 residues. Germline values: CDR1 SGHTA, CDR2 FQGNSA. The germline V and J ends were trimmed by 1 base and 8 bases, with 11 bases remaining between them. Here the CDR3 DNA reads TGTGCCAGCAGCTTAGTGGTTTTTGCGGAAGCTTTCTTT. This sequence encodes CASSLVVFAEAFF.

Many counts were recorded for this clonotype. The chain is built from TRBV7-8 and TRBJ1-1; no definite D call. This CDR3 contains 13 residues. Looked up from germline, CDR1 is SGHVS and CDR2 is FQNEAQ. Trimming left V 1 base short and J 3 bases short, with 6 bases between. CDR3 DNA sequence: TGTGCCAGCAGCTTAGGGACCTACACTGAAGCTTTCTTT. Translating it yields CASSLGTYTEAFF.

This clonotype has a count of ten or more. The J gene is TRBJ1-6, the V gene TRBV12-3 or TRBV12-4; maybe TRBD1 (5 bases). The CDR3 sequence is 15 residues long. Trimming shortened V by 6 bases and J by 5 bases, and 14 bases separated the two germline ends. This chain's CDR3 is CASRQGAGNNSPLHF. In DNA, the CDR3 is TGTGCCAGCAGGCAAGGGGCAGGAAATAATTCACCCCTCCACTTT.

This clonotype was counted only a few times. The chain employs TRBV5-1 and TRBJ2-1, with 7 positions matching TRBD1. This CDR3 is built from 13 residues. V lost 4 bases to trimming and J lost 9 bases; unmatched junction nucleotides: 7. The germline CDR1 and CDR2 sequences are SGHRS and YFSETQ. CDR3 region: CASSPTGFLEQFF. As DNA, the CDR3 is TGCGCCAGCAGCCCGACAGGGTTTCTTGAGCAGTTCTTC.

There are many counts of this clonotype. As DNA, the CDR3 is TGTGCCAGCAGCAGACGAGGGTTCAACACCGGGGAGCTGTTTTTT. Translated: CASSRRGFNTGELFF. The chain combines TRBV7-6 with TRBJ2-2; D might be TRBD2 (5 bases). CDR3 size: 15 residues. Trimming removed 5 bases at V and 2 bases at J, with 12 bases between. Germline lookup yields CDR1 SGHVS and CDR2 FNYEAQ.

At least ten counts were recorded for this clonotype. The J gene is TRBJ1-1, the V gene TRBV11-2; the D is unclear. The CDR3 length is 14 residues. The V gene's germline CDR1 is SGHAT and CDR2 FQNNGV. Trimming cost V 5 bases and J 5 bases, with 15 bases left between them. For the CDR3, the DNA is TGTGCCAGCAGCCTCTCAGGCCCTCCGACTGAAGCTTTCTTT. Translation gives CASSLSGPPTEAFF. The complete variable domain, with remaining parts taken from reference TRBV11-2 and TRBJ1-1, reads EAGVAQSPRYKIIEKRQSVAFWCNPISGHATLYWYQQILGQGPKLLIQFQNNGVVDDSQLPKDRFSAERLKGVDSTLKIQPAKLEDSAVYLCASSLSGPPTEAFFGQGTRLTVV.

In its sample, this clonotype was seen a few times. The DNA for the CDR3 is TGTGCCACCAGCAGAGATAGAGGGTACGATACGCAGTATTTT. Translating gives CATSRDRGYDTQYF. The chain has TRBV15 and TRBJ2-3; a possible D gene is TRBD2 (5 bases). The germline V and J ends were trimmed by 0 bases and 6 bases, with 10 bases remaining between them. This CDR3 contains 14 residues. CDR1 is LNHNV and CDR2 is YYDKDF in the germline V gene (reference sequence).

This clonotype was picked up a small number of times. In nucleotides, the CDR3 is TGTGCCAGTAGTATCAAGGTAACTTTCGAGCAGTACTTC. This sequence encodes CASSIKVTFEQYF. The genes are TRBV19 and TRBJ2-7; D unclear. The V end lost 3 bases, the J end lost 6 bases, and 12 bases lay between the germline ends. CDR1 LNHDA and CDR2 SQIVND come from the germline V gene (reference sequence). The CDR3 length is 13 residues. The variable domain in full, with the rest retrieved from reference TRBV19 and TRBJ2-7, is DGGITQSPKYLFRKEGQNVTLSCEQNLNHDAMYWYRQDPGQGLRLIYYSQIVNDFQKGDIAEGYSVSREKKESFPLTVTSAQKNPTAFYLCASSIKVTFEQYFGPGTRLTVT.

This clonotype occurred many times. This rearrangement joins TRBV7-2 to TRBJ2-1; D gene ambiguous. This CDR3 has 15 amino acids. Trimming took off 1 base at V and 0 bases at J, with 7 bases between the two ends. Looked up from germline, CDR1 is SGHTA and CDR2 is FQGNSA. The CDR3 reads CASSLDSSSYNEQFF. The DNA of the CDR3 is TGTGCCAGCAGCTTAGACTCTTCCTCCTACAATGAGCAGTTCTTC.

This clonotype showed up many times. As DNA, the CDR3 is TGTGCCAGCAGAGCTGGGCAGGGCCATTATGGCTACACCTTC. Its protein is CASRAGQGHYGYTF. The V call is TRBV7-2, the J call TRBJ1-2, with D maybe TRBD1 (5 bases). Germline-derived CDR1 and CDR2 are SGHTA and FQGNSA. The CDR3 length is 14 residues. V lost 6 bases to trimming and J lost 5 bases, with 16 bases between them.

This clonotype appeared many times. This chain uses TRBV7-2 with TRBJ2-6; 10 nucleotides agree with TRBD1. Germline values: CDR1 SGHTA, CDR2 FQGNSA. Trimming took 5 bases from V and 4 from J; bases not matched to a gene: 8. The CDR3 has 17 amino acids. The CDR3 coding sequence is TGTGCCAGCAGCCCGAACGACAGGGGGCTAGGGGCCAACGTCCTGACTTTC. Amino acids: CASSPNDRGLGANVLTF.

The chain carries TRBV5-5 and TRBJ2-4; D might be TRBD1 (5 bases). Germline CDR1 SGHKS, CDR2 YYEKEE (reference sequence). The length of the CDR3 is 15 residues. Trimming pared 4 bases from V and 0 bases from J, leaving 11 bases between. The CDR3 region has the DNA TGTGCCAGCAGCACCAGACAGCTAGCCAAAAACATTCAGTACTTC. It translates to CASSTRQLAKNIQYF.